This note documents a single TCR beta chain sequence. The sample belongs to a study of blood T cells in healthy people across ages. Across the whole study: About one barcoded TCR beta cDNA was captured per two T cells.

V was pared by 0 bases and J by 0 bases, with 6 bases of the junction left unmatched. The CDR3 covers 16 residues. Germline V lookup: CDR1 DFQATT, CDR2 SNEGSKA (reference sequence). Caucasian individuals from Russia who were healthy and aged roughly 6 to 95 acted as donors. Drawing of peripheral blood yielded roughly 9.3 milliliters from each donor. A second PCR of roughly 7 to 11 cycles used a sample-barcoded 5' primer and a J-beta primer mix. Each cDNA molecule was tagged by a template-switch adaptor that had 12 random nucleotides. One entry per CDR3 protein, called by TCRdb with MiXCR from the 5' RACE reads. The sample yields about 1.1 million distinct CDR3 sequences, about two fifths seen once.

V and J are TRBV20-1 and TRBJ2-3; 7 nucleotides match TRBD1. This TCR was sampled from a man between 18 and 35 years old in good health. Sequenced sample: blood. CDR3 sequence reads: CSARDSGQSSTDTQYF. DNA for the CDR3: TGCAGTGCTAGAGACTCGGGACAGTCTAGCACAGATACGCAGTATTTT.